This TCR beta chain was documented in a study of shared T cell receptors in the human thymus. Sequenced by immunoSEQ multiplex PCR; TCRdb stores in-frame clones only, minus some. The sample lists a few hundred thousand clones; over 90% were seen once. With 1 base removed from V and 4 bases from J, the gap between germline ends came to 5 bases. This CDR3 spans 12 amino acids. CDR1 and CDR2 (germline): LNHDA, SQIVND (reference sequence). The origin of this receptor is a human donor. The V and J genes are TRBV19 and TRBJ2-7; D ambiguous. The sequenced sample was thymocytes. The CDR3 is CASSIGGYEQYF. The CDR3 DNA is TGTGCCAGTAGTATAGGGGGTTACGAGCAGTACTTC. The full variable domain, completed using reference TRBV19 and TRBJ2-7, is DGGITQSPKYLFRKEGQNVTLSCEQNLNHDAMYWYRQDPGQGLRLIYYSQIVNDFQKGDIAEGYSVSREKKESFPLTVTSAQKNPTAFYLCASSIGGYEQYFGPGTRLTVT.